A single sample is the source of the 3 T cell receptor beta chains below, sequenced in a study of blood T cell repertoires in COVID-19 (dated by TCRdb to about 2020). The protocol used for the library was the immunoSEQ multiplex PCR assay. TCRdb re-hosts the immuneACCESS table, in-frame sequences only. Its copies lack some clones; in the studies checked, an unresolved V gene accounts for under half of them, and the cause for the rest is not known. In this sample the table shows over 140,000 clones, 77% of which occur a single time. Roughly 10% of the sample belongs to the ten largest clones. Sequencing was done on a sample of peripheral blood. The receptors shown here come from a woman aged 45-60 years with active or convalescent COVID-19.

The gene calls are TRBV19 and TRBJ1-5; a weak D match, TRBD1 (5 bases). From germline, CDR1 is LNHDA and CDR2 SQIVND (reference sequence). CDR3 size: 16 residues. V lost 5 bases to trimming and J lost 0 bases, with 14 bases between them. CDR3: CASSSGPSYSNQPQHF. The CDR3 DNA is TGTGCCAGTAGTTCAGGGCCCTCATATAGCAATCAGCCCCAGCATTTT. Full variable domain (rest looked up from reference TRBV19 and TRBJ1-5): DGGITQSPKYLFRKEGQNVTLSCEQNLNHDAMYWYRQDPGQGLRLIYYSQIVNDFQKGDIAEGYSVSREKKESFPLTVTSAQKNPTAFYLCASSSGPSYSNQPQHFGDGTRLSIL.

The CDR3, as DNA: TGTGCCAGTAGTAGTCGACAGGCAACTAATGAAAAACTGTTTTTT. This codes for CASSSRQATNEKLFF. This sequence joins TRBV19 and TRBJ1-4, with a weak D call TRBD1 (6 bases). CDR1 and CDR2 (germline): LNHDA, SQIVND (reference sequence). This CDR3 spans 15 amino acids. V was trimmed by 4 bases and J by 0 bases, leaving 9 bases between them.

This clone was counted a few times. This chain joins TRBV28 and TRBJ1-4, with 7 bases lining up with TRBD1. The CDR3 covers 14 residues. V lost 3 bases, J lost 4 bases, and 2 bases stayed unmatched. Germline-derived CDR1 and CDR2 are MDHEN and SYDVKM. The CDR3 bases are TGTGCCAGCAGTTTGGCAGGGGGTAATGAAAAACTGTTTTTT. Translated, it gives CASSLAGGNEKLFF.